These 26 T cell receptor beta chains came from one sample sequenced in a study of blood T cell repertoires in COVID-19. The method was immunoSEQ multiplex PCR; TCRdb's version includes in-frame clones alone and lacks a portion of them. The table records about 240,000 clones, approximately 84% of them present only once. The specimen was PBMCs or T cells enriched from blood (not recorded which). All receptors come from a woman between 40 and 55 years old with acute COVID-19.

The chain carries TRBV5-1 and TRBJ2-3, with 7 bases that match TRBD2. Germline V gene data show CDR1 as SGHRS and CDR2 as YFSETQ. V lost 2 bases to trimming and J lost 0 bases; unmatched junction nucleotides: 0. The CDR3 consists of 14 residues. Here the CDR3 DNA reads TGCGCCAGCAGCTTCGGGGGGAGCACAGATACGCAGTATTTT. Protein: CASSFGGSTDTQYF.

Only one count was recorded for this clone. The rearrangement uses TRBV7-9 and TRBJ2-5; D not certain. Deletions cut 5 bases from V and 5 bases from J, with 15 bases between. The CDR3 covers 14 residues. Germline V gives CDR1 SEHNR, CDR2 FQNEAQ (reference sequence). CDR3 region: CASSPSGNGETQYF. Written as DNA, the CDR3 is TGTGCCAGCAGCCCTAGTGGCAATGGGGAGACCCAGTACTTC. The variable domain in full, completed from reference TRBV7-9 and TRBJ2-5, reads DTGVSQNPRHKITKRGQNVTFRCDPISEHNRLYWYRQTLGQGPEFLTYFQNEAQLEKSRLLSDRFSAERPKGSFSTLEIQRTEQGDSAMYLCASSPSGNGETQYFGPGTRLLVL.

The chain combines TRBV13 with TRBJ2-1, with 7 bases lining up with TRBD2. The trim removed 1 base at V and 1 base at J, leaving 4 bases unmatched. Germline CDR1 and CDR2: PRHDT and FYEKMQ (reference sequence). This CDR3 has 16 residues. The CDR3 is CASSLVAGVSYNEQFF. The CDR3 region has the DNA TGTGCCAGCAGCTTAGTTGCGGGAGTTTCCTACAATGAGCAGTTCTTC.

A remark on this clone: Other nucleotide sequences in the sample specify the same CDR3. CDR3 in amino acids: CASSISLAGVNEQFF. CDR3 sequence (DNA): TGTGCCAGTAGTATTTCGCTAGCGGGAGTCAATGAGCAGTTCTTC. The chain couples TRBV19 to TRBJ2-1, with TRBD2 identical over 10 bases. CDR3 length: 15 residues. CDR1 and CDR2 (germline): LNHDA, SQIVND (reference sequence). V was pared by 3 bases and J by 6 bases, with 5 bases of the junction left unmatched.

V usage is TRBV5-1 and J usage is TRBJ1-3; TRBD1 might be the D (5 bases). V was shortened by 5 bases and J by 3 bases, with 15 bases between the two germline ends. Per germline, CDR1 SGHRS and CDR2 YFSETQ. The CDR3 has 15 amino acids. The CDR3 loop is CASRGGTAVGNTIYF. In nucleotides, the CDR3 is TGCGCCAGCAGGGGAGGGACGGCTGTTGGAAACACCATATATTTT. Combining the CDR3 with reference TRBV5-1 and TRBJ1-3 gives the whole variable domain KAGVTQTPRYLIKTRGQQVTLSCSPISGHRSVSWYQQTPGQGLQFLFEYFSETQRNKGNFPGRFSGRQFSNSRSEMNVSTLELGDSALYLCASRGGTAVGNTIYFGEGSWLTVV.

For the CDR3, the DNA is TGCGCCAGCAGCCTCCTTCTAGCGGGAGCTGGTACAGATACGCAGTATTTT. This translates into CASSLLLAGAGTDTQYF. The chain joins TRBV5-1 to TRBJ2-3, with 10 bases aligning to TRBD2. CDR1 and CDR2 from the germline V gene are SGHRS and YFSETQ. Losses at the gene ends were 4 bases for V and 3 bases for J; bases not matched to a gene: 11. CDR3 length: 17 amino acids. Full variable domain (outside the CDR3, taken from reference TRBV5-1 and TRBJ2-3): KAGVTQTPRYLIKTRGQQVTLSCSPISGHRSVSWYQQTPGQGLQFLFEYFSETQRNKGNFPGRFSGRQFSNSRSEMNVSTLELGDSALYLCASSLLLAGAGTDTQYFGPGTRLTVL.

This clone was seen a few times. CDR3 sequence (DNA): TGCGCCAGCAGCTTGAGCGGTGGGAGGAAGACCCAGTACTTC. Translated: CASSLSGGRKTQYF. This sequence joins TRBV5-1 and TRBJ2-5; D is perhaps TRBD2 (6 bases). Deletions cut 1 base from V and 6 bases from J, with 13 bases between. Germline lookup yields CDR1 SGHRS and CDR2 YFSETQ. The CDR3 covers 14 residues.

The gene calls are TRBV19 and TRBJ2-5, with 7 bases lining up with TRBD2. Germline values: CDR1 LNHDA, CDR2 SQIVND (reference sequence). Unmatched junction bases numbered 11, after V lost 1 base and J lost 6 bases. CDR3 length: 16 amino acids. The CDR3 DNA reads as TGTGCCAGTAGTATAGGTGGGGGGGAAAGGGGTCAGACCCAGTACTTC. It encodes CASSIGGGERGQTQYF.

The chain has TRBV5-1 and TRBJ2-2; 8 nucleotides align to TRBD2. Germline loops: CDR1 SGHRS, CDR2 YFSETQ. The CDR3 is 14 residues long. J lost 5 bases, V lost 2 bases, and 2 bases had no gene match. Here the CDR3 DNA reads TGCGCCAGCAGCTTACTAGCGGTGACCGGGGAGCTGTTTTTT. It translates to CASSLLAVTGELFF.

The chain is built from TRBV5-6 and TRBJ2-1, with D maybe TRBD1 (5 bases). Germline lookup yields CDR1 SGHDT and CDR2 YYEEEE. This CDR3 comprises 16 residues. V was shortened by 5 bases and J by 2 bases, with 17 bases between the two germline ends. DNA for the CDR3: TGTGCCAGCAGTAGGATGGGGCAGCAACCCTACAATGAGCAGTTCTTC. It encodes CASSRMGQQPYNEQFF. The full variable domain, in which reference TRBV5-6 and TRBJ2-1 provide the parts outside the CDR3, is DAGVTQSPTHLIKTRGQQVTLRCSPKSGHDTVSWYQQALGQGPQFIFQYYEEEERQRGNFPDRFSGHQFPNYSSELNVNALLLGDSALYLCASSRMGQQPYNEQFFGPGTRLTVL.

The chain joins TRBV2 to TRBJ2-7, with D maybe TRBD2 (5 bases). Trimming shortened V by 7 bases and J by 0 bases, and 10 bases separated the two germline ends. The germline CDR1 and CDR2 sequences are SNHLY and FYNNEI. The CDR3 covers 13 residues. CDR3 DNA sequence: TGTGCCAGCACGGCGGGTAGCTCCTACGAGCAGTACTTC. Translation gives CASTAGSSYEQYF.

The chain uses TRBV2 and TRBJ1-5; no reliable D call. Germline V gives CDR1 SNHLY, CDR2 FYNNEI. The CDR3 runs to 15 residues. The V end was cut by 1 base, the J end by 0 bases, with 7 bases between. This chain's CDR3 is CASSEVADSNQPQHF. The CDR3 coding sequence is TGTGCCAGCAGTGAAGTTGCAGATAGCAATCAGCCCCAGCATTTT.

CDR3 coding DNA: TGTGCCAGCAGCCCTACGAAACTAGCGGGAGAAGAGACCCAGTACTTC. Encoded protein: CASSPTKLAGEETQYF. V is TRBV5-4 and J is TRBJ2-5, with 11 bases identical to TRBD2. Trimming cost V 4 bases and J 3 bases; bases outside gene matches: 8. This CDR3 spans 16 amino acids. Germline CDR1 SGHNT, CDR2 YYREEE (reference sequence).

V and J are TRBV5-1 and TRBJ2-5; TRBD1 matches 10 bases. After removal of 4 bases from V and 2 bases from J, the junction contained 11 bases not matched to a gene. The germline V gene encodes CDR1 SGHRS and CDR2 YFSETQ. The CDR3 runs 17 residues. The CDR3 loop is CASSHRDRGLGQETQYF. Written as DNA, the CDR3 is TGCGCCAGCAGCCATCGGGACAGGGGATTGGGGCAAGAGACCCAGTACTTC.

V is TRBV11-1 and J is TRBJ2-7; 13 bases match TRBD2. Germline assignment: CDR1 SGHAT and CDR2 FQDESV (reference sequence). The CDR3 runs to 14 residues. Losses at the gene ends were 4 bases for V and 4 bases for J; bases not matched to a gene: 1. CDR3 sequence (DNA): TGTGCCAGCAGCTCGGGACTAGCGGGGTACGAGCAGTACTTC. Translating it yields CASSSGLAGYEQYF. The variable domain in full, with the rest retrieved from reference TRBV11-1 and TRBJ2-7, is EAEVAQSPRYKITEKSQAVAFWCDPISGHATLYWYRQILGQGPELLVQFQDESVVDDSQLPKDRFSAERLKGVDSTLKIQPAELGDSAMYLCASSSGLAGYEQYFGPGTRLTVT.

This rearrangement joins TRBV5-8 to TRBJ2-3, with 10 nucleotides matching TRBD2. J lost 1 base, V lost 4 bases, and 3 bases had no gene match. The CDR3 totals 15 residues. Germline CDR1 reads SGHTS; CDR2 reads YDEGEE. The CDR3 spells CASSPGTSGTDTQYF. CDR3 nucleotides: TGTGCCAGCAGCCCCGGGACTAGCGGCACAGATACGCAGTATTTT.

This chain joins TRBV7-3 and TRBJ2-1; 9 nucleotides match TRBD2. The junction had 11 bases not matched to a gene; V was cut back by 5 bases and J by 9 bases. The CDR3 runs to 15 residues. Germline CDR1 and CDR2: SGHTA and FQGTGA. The CDR3 DNA reads TGTGCCAGCAGCCAAACTAGCGGGCCCTCTCCTGAGCAGTTCTTC. Its translation: CASSQTSGPSPEQFF.

The chain uses TRBV11-3 and TRBJ2-5, with D tentatively TRBD2 (6 bases). The CDR3 consists of 17 residues. V was clipped by 5 bases and J by 0 bases, with 19 bases between them. The germline gives CDR1 SGHNT, CDR2 YENEEA. Here the CDR3 reads CASSLLSGTSYQETQYF. DNA of the CDR3: TGTGCCAGCAGCCTCCTGTCCGGGACTTCGTACCAAGAGACCCAGTACTTC.

The table lists this clone with a few counts. This chain joins TRBV18 and TRBJ1-5; 10 bases are a match to TRBD1. Germline CDR1 reads KGHSH; CDR2 reads LQKENI. With V trimmed by 3 bases and J by 6 bases, 8 bases remained unmatched. The CDR3 totals 16 residues. The CDR3 region is CASSPRDRGDSQPQHF. The CDR3 DNA reads as TGTGCCAGCTCACCGCGGGACAGGGGTGACAGTCAGCCCCAGCATTTT.

Details on this clone: A junction end diverges from the germline sequence, so it may reflect a read error. The chain couples TRBV7-7 to TRBJ2-5; 10 bases are shared with TRBD2. CDR1 is SSHAT and CDR2 is FNYEAQ in the germline V gene (reference sequence). This CDR3 has 16 residues. CDR3 coding DNA: TGTGCTAGCAGCTTAGGTTCTAGCGGGAGCAAAGAGACCCAGTACTTC. This sequence encodes CASSLGSSGSKETQYF.

The chain couples TRBV9 to TRBJ1-4, with D uncertain. Germline V lookup: CDR1 SGDLS, CDR2 YYNGEE. The V and J ends lost 0 bases and 6 bases respectively, with 12 bases between them. This CDR3 has 15 amino acids. The CDR3 reads CASSVAAAWDEKLFF. DNA for the CDR3: TGTGCCAGCAGCGTAGCAGCGGCGTGGGATGAAAAACTGTTTTTT.

The rearrangement links TRBV11-3 to TRBJ1-3, with no clear D. Looked up from germline, CDR1 is SGHNT and CDR2 is YENEEA. The V end lost 5 bases, the J end lost 4 bases, and 15 bases lay between the germline ends. The CDR3 has 15 residues. CDR3 region: CASSAAWPYGNTIYF. CDR3 nucleotides: TGTGCCAGCAGCGCGGCTTGGCCATACGGAAACACCATATATTTT.

The chain uses TRBV19 and TRBJ2-7, with 10 positions matching TRBD2. This CDR3 is built from 13 residues. Per the germline V gene, CDR1 is LNHDA and CDR2 is SQIVND (reference sequence). Unmatched junction bases numbered 4, after V lost 4 bases and J lost 7 bases. CDR3 amino acids: CASSTPGLAEQYF. CDR3 nucleotide sequence: TGTGCCAGTAGTACGCCGGGACTAGCGGAGCAGTACTTC.

The chain combines TRBV28 with TRBJ2-7; 8 bases line up with TRBD2. Germline CDR1 MDHEN, CDR2 SYDVKM. This CDR3 has 13 residues. V gave up 9 bases and J gave up 4 bases; unmatched junction bases: 8. CDR3 sequence reads: CASKAGEGYEQYF. CDR3 DNA: TGTGCCAGTAAAGCGGGAGAGGGTTACGAGCAGTACTTC.

CDR3 protein: CASNIAGGPGEQFF. The DNA of the CDR3 is TGTGCCAGCAACATAGCGGGAGGGCCCGGTGAGCAGTTCTTC. This chain joins TRBV19 and TRBJ2-1; 11 bases agree with TRBD2. The J segment lost 9 bases and the V segment lost 9 bases, leaving 10 bases of the junction unmatched. The CDR3 is made up of 14 amino acids. The germline gives CDR1 LNHDA, CDR2 SQIVND (reference sequence). The full variable domain, rest sourced from reference TRBV19 and TRBJ2-1, is DGGITQSPKYLFRKEGQNVTLSCEQNLNHDAMYWYRQDPGQGLRLIYYSQIVNDFQKGDIAEGYSVSREKKESFPLTVTSAQKNPTAFYLCASNIAGGPGEQFFGPGTRLTVL.

The gene calls are TRBV30 and TRBJ1-6; TRBD1 might be the D (5 bases). Trimming shortened V by 1 base and J by 7 bases, and 23 bases separated the two germline ends. Germline V gene lookup returns CDR1 GTSNPN and CDR2 SVGIG (reference sequence). This CDR3 has 18 amino acids. The CDR3: CAWSGNGLPTGQNSPLHF. CDR3 sequence (DNA): TGTGCCTGGAGTGGTAATGGTCTTCCCACAGGCCAGAATTCACCCCTCCACTTT. The variable domain in full, completed from reference TRBV30 and TRBJ1-6, reads SQTIHQWPATLVQPVGSPLSLECTVEGTSNPNLYWYRQAAGRGLQLLFYSVGIGQISSEVPQNLSASRPQDRQFILSSKKLLLSDSGFYLCAWSGNGLPTGQNSPLHFGNGTRLTVT.